This record covers a single TCR beta chain. The target antigen is unknown. Libraries were prepared by immunoSEQ multiplex PCR; TCRdb keeps only in-frame clonotypes and omits some of them. The sample has about 33,000 clones, just under 85% seen once. Time point indicated: week 5, during vaccination. Each dose delivered 300 ug of mutant IDH1 20-mer peptide subcutaneously with imiquimod. This specimen belongs to a study of a mutant IDH1 vaccine in newly diagnosed glioma. Across the study: Vaccination was launched 4-6 weeks after radiotherapy alone, or with temozolomide cycles. There were approximately 62% males and around 40% females among treated patients, whose mean age was about 40 years. Study conclusions and caveats: Among all patients, vaccine-induced immune responses occurred in roughly 93%. Seemingly, top peripheral T cell clonotype changes bore no relation to pseudoprogression.

The CDR3 totals 13 residues. With 1 base removed from V and 3 bases from J, the gap between germline ends came to 6 bases. Germline loops: CDR1 SGHTA, CDR2 FQGNSA. This sample comprised PBMCs, obtained from a glioma patient whose treatment included an IDH1 peptide vaccine. The source of this sequence is a young man with glioma. This chain links TRBV7-2 with TRBJ1-1; D not certain. CDR3 DNA sequence: TGTGCCAGCAGCTTAGAGCGGGACACTGAAGCTTTCTTT. It codes for CASSLERDTEAFF.